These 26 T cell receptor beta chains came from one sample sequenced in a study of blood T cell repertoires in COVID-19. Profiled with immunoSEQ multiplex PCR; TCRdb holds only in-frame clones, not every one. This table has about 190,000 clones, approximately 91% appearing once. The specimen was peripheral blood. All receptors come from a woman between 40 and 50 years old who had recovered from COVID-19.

The CDR3 loop is CASSDGLASYEQYF. The CDR3, as DNA: TGTGCCAGCAGTGATGGGCTAGCAAGCTACGAGCAGTACTTC. The V gene is TRBV6-4, the J gene TRBJ2-7; possible D gene TRBD2, 5 bases. Per germline, CDR1 MRHNA and CDR2 SNTAGT. Trimming shortened V by 3 bases and J by 3 bases, and 12 bases separated the two germline ends. The CDR3 length is 14 residues.

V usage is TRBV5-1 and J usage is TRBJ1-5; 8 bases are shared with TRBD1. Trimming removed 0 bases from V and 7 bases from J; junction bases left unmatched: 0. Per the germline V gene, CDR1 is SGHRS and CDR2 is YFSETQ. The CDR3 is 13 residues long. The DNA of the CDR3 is TGCGCCAGCAGCTTGGCAGGGGGCCAGCCCCAGCATTTT. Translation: CASSLAGGQPQHF.

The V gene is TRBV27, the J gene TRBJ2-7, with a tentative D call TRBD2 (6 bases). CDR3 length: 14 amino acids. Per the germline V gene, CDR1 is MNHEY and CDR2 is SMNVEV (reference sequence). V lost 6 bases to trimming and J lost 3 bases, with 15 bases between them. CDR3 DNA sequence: TGTGCCAGCAGGGATTGGGACTCGGACTACGAGCAGTACTTC. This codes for CASRDWDSDYEQYF.

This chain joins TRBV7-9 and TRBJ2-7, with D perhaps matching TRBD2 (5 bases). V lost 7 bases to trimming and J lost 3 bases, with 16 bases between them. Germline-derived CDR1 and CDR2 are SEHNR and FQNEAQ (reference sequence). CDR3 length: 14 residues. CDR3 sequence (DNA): TGTGCCAGCACTCAGAAAGAGGGTGTCTACGAGCAGTACTTC. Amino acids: CASTQKEGVYEQYF.

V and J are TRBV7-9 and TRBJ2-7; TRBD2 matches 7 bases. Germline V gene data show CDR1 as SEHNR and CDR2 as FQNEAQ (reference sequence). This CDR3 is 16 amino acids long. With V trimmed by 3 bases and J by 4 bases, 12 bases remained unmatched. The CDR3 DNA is TGTGCCAGCAGCTTGGGACCGCAGCGGGGTTTGTACGAGCAGTACTTC. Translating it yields CASSLGPQRGLYEQYF.

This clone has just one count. For the CDR3, the DNA is TGTGCCAGCAGTCTTGATCAGCCCCAGCATTTT. Its protein product is CASSLDQPQHF. V usage is TRBV2 and J usage is TRBJ1-5; no reliable D call. Trimming pared 5 bases from V and 5 bases from J, leaving 4 bases between. The CDR3 is 11 residues long. CDR1 is SNHLY and CDR2 is FYNNEI in the germline V gene.

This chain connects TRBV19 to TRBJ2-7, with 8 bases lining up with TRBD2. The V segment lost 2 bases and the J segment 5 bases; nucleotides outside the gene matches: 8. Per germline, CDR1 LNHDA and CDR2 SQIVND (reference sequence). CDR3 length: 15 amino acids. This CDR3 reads CASSITGTRIHEQYF. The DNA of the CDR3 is TGTGCCAGTAGTATAACCGGGACTAGAATACACGAGCAGTACTTC.

CDR3 amino acids: CASSLDRTYGYTF. In DNA, the CDR3 is TGTGCCAGCAGCTTAGACAGGACATATGGCTACACCTTC. The J gene is TRBJ1-2, the V gene TRBV6-5; the D gene is possibly TRBD1 (6 bases). The CDR3 totals 13 residues. V lost 6 bases, J lost 5 bases, and 13 bases lay in between. From germline, CDR1 is MNHEY and CDR2 SVGAGI.

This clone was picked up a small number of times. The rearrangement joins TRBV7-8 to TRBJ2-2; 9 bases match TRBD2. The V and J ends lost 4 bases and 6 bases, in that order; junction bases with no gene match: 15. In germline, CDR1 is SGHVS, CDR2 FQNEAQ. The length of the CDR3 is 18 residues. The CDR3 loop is CASSSPLIAGVVSGELFF. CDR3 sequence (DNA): TGTGCCAGCAGCTCCCCCCTGATAGCGGGAGTGGTCTCCGGGGAGCTGTTTTTT.

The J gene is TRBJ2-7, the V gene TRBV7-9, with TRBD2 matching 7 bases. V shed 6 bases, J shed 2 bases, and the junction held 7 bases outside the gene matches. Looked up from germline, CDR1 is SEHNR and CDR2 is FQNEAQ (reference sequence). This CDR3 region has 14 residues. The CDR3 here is CASRQGGEAYEQYF. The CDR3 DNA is TGTGCCAGCAGGCAGGGAGGGGAAGCCTACGAGCAGTACTTC.

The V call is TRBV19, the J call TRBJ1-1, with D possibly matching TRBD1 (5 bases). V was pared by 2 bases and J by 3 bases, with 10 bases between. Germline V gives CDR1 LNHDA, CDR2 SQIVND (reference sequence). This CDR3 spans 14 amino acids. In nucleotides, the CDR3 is TGTGCCAGTAGTATACGGGAGGGACACACTGAAGCTTTCTTT. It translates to CASSIREGHTEAFF.

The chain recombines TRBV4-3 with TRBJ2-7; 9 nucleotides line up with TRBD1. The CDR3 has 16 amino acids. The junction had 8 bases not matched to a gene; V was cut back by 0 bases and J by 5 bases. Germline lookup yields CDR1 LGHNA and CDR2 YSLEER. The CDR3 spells CASSQDLWTGDHEQYF. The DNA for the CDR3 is TGCGCCAGCAGCCAAGATCTTTGGACAGGGGACCACGAGCAGTACTTC.

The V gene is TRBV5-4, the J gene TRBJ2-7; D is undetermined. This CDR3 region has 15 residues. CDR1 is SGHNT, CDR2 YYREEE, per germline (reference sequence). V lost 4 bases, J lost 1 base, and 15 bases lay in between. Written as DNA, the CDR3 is TGTGCCAGCAGCCCCTCGCAGGCTATTTCCTACGAGCAGTACTTC. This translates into CASSPSQAISYEQYF.

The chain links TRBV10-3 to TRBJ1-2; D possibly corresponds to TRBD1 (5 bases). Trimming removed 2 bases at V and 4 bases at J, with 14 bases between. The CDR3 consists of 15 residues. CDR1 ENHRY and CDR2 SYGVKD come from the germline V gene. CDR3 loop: CAISELVGAPYGYTF. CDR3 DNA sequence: TGTGCCATCAGTGAGCTGGTAGGGGCCCCCTATGGCTACACCTTC.

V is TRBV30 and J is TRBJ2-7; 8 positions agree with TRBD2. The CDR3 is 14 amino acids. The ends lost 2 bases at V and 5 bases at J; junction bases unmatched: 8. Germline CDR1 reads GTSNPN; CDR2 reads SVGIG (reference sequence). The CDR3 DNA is TGTGCCTGGAGTCGTCTAGCGGGCCTCGACGAGCAGTACTTC. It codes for CAWSRLAGLDEQYF.

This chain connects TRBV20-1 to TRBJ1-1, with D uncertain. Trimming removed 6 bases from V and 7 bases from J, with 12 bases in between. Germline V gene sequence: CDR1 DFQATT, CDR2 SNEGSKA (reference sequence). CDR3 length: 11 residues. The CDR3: CSATDGFEAFF. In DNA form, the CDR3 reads TGCAGTGCAACAGACGGATTTGAAGCTTTCTTT.

As DNA, the CDR3 is TGTGCCAGCAGTGGTCCCGGGACATGGGATTCACCCCTCCACTTT. Encoded protein: CASSGPGTWDSPLHF. The J gene is TRBJ1-6, the V gene TRBV25-1, with a possible D match to TRBD1 (6 bases). The germline CDR1 and CDR2 sequences are MGHDK and SYGVNS. V lost 4 bases, J lost 8 bases, and 15 bases lay in between. This CDR3 is 15 amino acids long.

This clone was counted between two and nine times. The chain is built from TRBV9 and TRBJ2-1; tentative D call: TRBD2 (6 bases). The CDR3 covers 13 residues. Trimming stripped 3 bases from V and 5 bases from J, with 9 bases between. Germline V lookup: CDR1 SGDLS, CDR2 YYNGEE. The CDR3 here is CASSGLEDNEQFF. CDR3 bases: TGTGCCAGCAGCGGACTAGAGGACAATGAGCAGTTCTTC. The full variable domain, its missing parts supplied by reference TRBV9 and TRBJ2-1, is DSGVTQTPKHLITATGQRVTLRCSPRSGDLSVYWYQQSLDQGLQFLIQYYNGEERAKGNILERFSAQQFPDLHSELNLSSLELGDSALYFCASSGLEDNEQFFGPGTRLTVL.

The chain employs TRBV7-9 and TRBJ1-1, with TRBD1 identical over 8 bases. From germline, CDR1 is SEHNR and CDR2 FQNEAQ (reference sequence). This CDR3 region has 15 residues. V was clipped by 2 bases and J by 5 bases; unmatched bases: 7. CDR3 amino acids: CASSLPTGGGTEAFF. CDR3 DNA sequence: TGTGCCAGCAGCTTACCTACAGGGGGGGGAACTGAAGCTTTCTTT.

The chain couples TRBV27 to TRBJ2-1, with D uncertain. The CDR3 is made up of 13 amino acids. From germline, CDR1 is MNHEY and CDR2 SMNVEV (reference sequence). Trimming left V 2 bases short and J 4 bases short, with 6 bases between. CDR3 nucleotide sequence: TGTGCCAGCAGTTTACCTCCTTACAATGAGCAGTTCTTC. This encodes CASSLPPYNEQFF.

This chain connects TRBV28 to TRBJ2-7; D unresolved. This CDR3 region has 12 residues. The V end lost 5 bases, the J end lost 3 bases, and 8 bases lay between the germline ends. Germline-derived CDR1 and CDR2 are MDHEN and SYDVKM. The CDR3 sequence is CASSPSNYEQYF. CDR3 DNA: TGTGCCAGCAGTCCTTCTAACTACGAGCAGTACTTC.

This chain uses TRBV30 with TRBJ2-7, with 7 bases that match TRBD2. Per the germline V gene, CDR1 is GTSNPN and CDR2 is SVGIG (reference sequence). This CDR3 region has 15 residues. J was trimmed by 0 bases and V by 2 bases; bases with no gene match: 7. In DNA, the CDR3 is TGTGCCTGGAGTCTTGATCCTAGCGGCTCCTACGAGCAGTACTTC. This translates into CAWSLDPSGSYEQYF. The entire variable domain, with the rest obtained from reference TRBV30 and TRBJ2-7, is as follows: SQTIHQWPATLVQPVGSPLSLECTVEGTSNPNLYWYRQAAGRGLQLLFYSVGIGQISSEVPQNLSASRPQDRQFILSSKKLLLSDSGFYLCAWSLDPSGSYEQYFGPGTRLTVT.

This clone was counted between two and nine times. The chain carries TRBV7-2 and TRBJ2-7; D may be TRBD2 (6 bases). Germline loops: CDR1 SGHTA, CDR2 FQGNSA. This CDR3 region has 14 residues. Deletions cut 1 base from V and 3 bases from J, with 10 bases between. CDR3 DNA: TGTGCCAGCAGCTTAGTGGGCGGGAACTACGAGCAGTACTTC. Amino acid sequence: CASSLVGGNYEQYF.

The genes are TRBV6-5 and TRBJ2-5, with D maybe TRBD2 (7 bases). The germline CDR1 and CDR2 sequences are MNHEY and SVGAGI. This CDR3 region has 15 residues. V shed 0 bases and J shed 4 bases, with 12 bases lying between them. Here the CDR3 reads CASSYSRGGRETQYF. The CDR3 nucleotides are TGTGCCAGCAGTTACTCGAGGGGGGGAAGAGAGACCCAGTACTTC.

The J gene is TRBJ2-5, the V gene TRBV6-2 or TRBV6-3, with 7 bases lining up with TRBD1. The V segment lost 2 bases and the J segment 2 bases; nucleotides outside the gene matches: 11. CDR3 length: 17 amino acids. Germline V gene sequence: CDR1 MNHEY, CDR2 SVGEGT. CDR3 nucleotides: TGTGCCAGCAGTTACGGGACAGCCCGAGCGCAACAAGAGACCCAGTACTTC. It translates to CASSYGTARAQQETQYF.

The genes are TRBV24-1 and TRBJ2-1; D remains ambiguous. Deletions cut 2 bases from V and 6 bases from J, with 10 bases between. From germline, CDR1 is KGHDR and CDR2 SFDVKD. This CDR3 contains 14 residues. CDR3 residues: CATSDSSLINEQFF. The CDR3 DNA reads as TGTGCCACCAGTGATTCGAGTCTAATCAATGAGCAGTTCTTC.